The sequence of this T cell receptor (beta chain) was determined in a study of shared clonotypes between healthy human individuals. This table comes from immunoSEQ multiplex PCR, and its TCRdb copy is limited to in-frame clones, with some not included. The data show about 2,200,000 clones, about 92% seen once. Per the germline V gene, CDR1 is PRHDT and CDR2 is FYEKMQ (reference sequence). This CDR3 has 14 amino acids. Losses at the gene ends were 5 bases for V and 7 bases for J; bases not matched to a gene: 11. Cells designated naive CD8 were CD45RO-negative and were positively selected for CCR7, with terminally differentiated effector memory CD45RA+ cells excluded. Study findings and constraints: Naive subsets generally had larger estimated richness than memory subsets. Few donors restricted represented genetic and exposure-history diversity. Clonotypes which were not shared had lower generation probabilities than clonotypes that all four donors shared.

With respect to this clone: The antigen is unknown.

The receptor's source is a man between 18 and 35 years old in good health. Some clones in this sample may be carry-over from other donors' samples. Sequenced input: naive CD8+ T cells from PBMCs. This rearrangement joins TRBV13 to TRBJ2-7, with TRBD2 matching 7 bases. The CDR3 here is CASSPRTSYGEQYF. The CDR3 DNA follows: TGTGCCAGCAGCCCAAGGACTAGTTATGGTGAGCAGTACTTC.